Listed below are T cell receptor beta chains from one sample, sequenced in a study of CD8 T cells in ankylosing spondylitis. TCRdb redid the calling of the 5' RACE reads with MiXCR, one entry per CDR3 protein. The sample carries around 770,000 distinct CDR3 sequences, about 20% recorded once. Sample: blood, either unsorted or a sorted T cell fraction (not recorded which). The receptor source for this set is a male donor with ankylosing spondylitis. The conserved cysteine and the conserved F or W are not part of the CDR3 here. For some rows the clone size is stated as once, few or many, or as a class when expanded; others skip it.

clone size,V gene,J gene,CDR3 protein
-,TRBV10-3,TRBJ2-1,AISDGAGTGGYEQF
few,TRBV6-2/TRBV6-3,TRBJ1-1,ASRHPRTGNMNTEAF
few,TRBV12-3/TRBV12-4,TRBJ2-5,ASSPRQSYQETQY
-,TRBV7-3,TRBJ2-3,ASSLTAGGQGAQY
-,TRBV7-6,TRBJ2-7,ASSLAIGYEQY
few,TRBV29-1,TRBJ2-5,SVKGLEETQY
-,TRBV6-1,TRBJ2-7,ASSPAGDGAYEQY
-,TRBV12-3/TRBV12-4,TRBJ2-5,ASANWGGNSAQETQY
few,TRBV12-3/TRBV12-4,TRBJ1-2,ASNKAGNYT
few,TRBV5-1,TRBJ1-4,ASSLWDSNEKLF
few,TRBV4-3,TRBJ2-3,ASSQDSWADTQY
few,TRBV20-1,TRBJ2-4,SAKLKTKNIQY
-,TRBV20-1,TRBJ2-3,SALSGASTDTQY
-,TRBV12-3/TRBV12-4,TRBJ2-1,ASCFSGGPNNEQF
many,TRBV2,TRBJ2-5,ASRITSGSRETQY
-,TRBV24-1,TRBJ2-1,ATSDPTSGSNYEQF
few,TRBV20-1,TRBJ2-1,SARPVSSYNEQF
-,TRBV18,TRBJ1-6,ASSPSEGNSPLH
few,TRBV6-5,TRBJ2-2,ASSYFTSTGLWTGELF
-,TRBV4-1,TRBJ2-3,ASSQDRDQTYSDTQY
-,TRBV11-2,TRBJ2-7,ASSSNVLPTPGSYEQY
-,TRBV15,TRBJ1-5,ATSDSRSVQPQH
-,TRBV7-9,TRBJ2-5,ASSLGLLVQETQY
-,TRBV7-9,TRBJ1-5,ASSFDGKPQH
-,TRBV2,TRBJ2-2,ASSEALLDTGELF
many,TRBV27,TRBJ2-5,ASSLLATGGPRETQY
-,TRBV11-1,TRBJ1-5,ASSLGLRGAESNQPQH
few,TRBV24-1,TRBJ2-1,ATSDPGLAGRSSYNEQF
few,TRBV24-1,TRBJ2-2,ATSDPGTENTGELF
few,TRBV24-1,TRBJ2-1,ATRENNEQF
few,TRBV5-1,TRBJ2-7,ASSLSPQETYEQY
-,TRBV5-1,TRBJ2-2,ASSFGTSGNTGELF
many,TRBV6-5,TRBJ2-7,ASSSGLDLYEQY
-,TRBV5-1,TRBJ2-2,ASSLVGTYTGELF
-,TRBV25-1,TRBJ2-1,ASYYLNEQF
-,TRBV5-1,TRBJ2-3,ASSSVTSKTGESSTDTQY
few,TRBV15,TRBJ2-3,ATTPGSGGPTDTQY
-,TRBV6-1,TRBJ2-3,ASAEGSGEADTQY
-,TRBV21-1,TRBJ2-3,ASSKDQRRVTDTQY
few,TRBV5-6,TRBJ1-4,ASTLEYSFEEKLF
few,TRBV19,TRBJ2-1,ASIPNDRALGIHEQF
-,TRBV20-1,TRBJ2-5,SAPTTQETQY
few,TRBV6-6,TRBJ2-5,ASSFSPDRGKY
few,TRBV12-3/TRBV12-4,TRBJ2-3,ASTYQDTQY
few,TRBV6-1,TRBJ1-1,ASSPGPPQGNTEAF
once,TRBV3-1,TRBJ1-1,ASSPFGTGRDTEAF
few,TRBV30,TRBJ1-1,AWSVQVRMNTEAF
few,TRBV20-1,TRBJ1-4,SASRQGATNEKLF
few,TRBV27,TRBJ1-1,ASSDRLTVTEAF
few,TRBV5-1,TRBJ1-1,ASRGQGETEAF
few,TRBV5-1,TRBJ2-7,ASSTGLRDSLEQY
few,TRBV20-1,TRBJ1-2,SARDTTPLKWDGYT
few,TRBV28,TRBJ2-1,ASSLGQKGGRAGDEQF
-,TRBV14,TRBJ2-5,ASSQGQKQETQY
many,TRBV4-1,TRBJ2-2,ASSQVRLAGNTGELF
few,TRBV6-2/TRBV6-3,TRBJ1-6,ASGLTVTPLH
few,TRBV7-9,TRBJ2-1,ASSLVELGEQF
once,TRBV7-9,TRBJ2-4,ASSRGSVELAKNIQY
few,TRBV30,TRBJ2-2,AWSVLRGAKGSGELF
few,TRBV20-1,TRBJ2-7,SARTRTGFYEQY